These T cell receptor beta chains were read from a single sample in a study of cytomegalovirus exposure and HLA in healthy donors. Produced via immunoSEQ multiplex PCR; TCRdb's table is partial and in-frame only. The table has about 96,000 clones, roughly 74% seen once; the top ten hold approximately 3.2%. Sequencing was done on a sample of PBMCs. These TCRs come from a female donor in good health and CMV-seropositive. Each CDR3 is given with its conserved first and last residue. Fields, in order: CDR3 protein, J gene, V gene.

CDR3aa: CASNQQGFGYTF
j_gene: TRBJ1-2
v_gene: TRBV7-2

CDR3aa: CASSEWGRRYNEQFF
j_gene: TRBJ2-1
v_gene: TRBV5-6

CDR3aa: CASTVQAGVYGYTF
j_gene: TRBJ1-2
v_gene: TRBV7-2

CDR3aa: CAWSVDAQGYEQYF
j_gene: TRBJ2-7
v_gene: TRBV30

CDR3aa: CASRPTGEGYGYTF
j_gene: TRBJ1-2
v_gene: TRBV6-5

CDR3aa: CASSLDRENEQFF
j_gene: TRBJ2-1
v_gene: TRBV11-3

CDR3aa: CASSPTGTSGYNEQFF
j_gene: TRBJ2-1
v_gene: TRBV18

CDR3aa: CASSLGRVQAEAFF
j_gene: TRBJ1-1
v_gene: TRBV11-1

CDR3aa: CASSQDLGALNTEAFF
j_gene: TRBJ1-1
v_gene: TRBV4-2

CDR3aa: CAWSGTLSSYEQYF
j_gene: TRBJ2-7
v_gene: TRBV30

CDR3aa: CASSNSFSGANVLTF
j_gene: TRBJ2-6
v_gene: TRBV19

CDR3aa: CASSLRTGSPYEQYF
j_gene: TRBJ2-7
v_gene: TRBV4-1

CDR3aa: CASSYGSGAQGYGYTF
j_gene: TRBJ1-2
v_gene: TRBV6-5

CDR3aa: CASSEGTVYGYTF
j_gene: TRBJ1-2
v_gene: TRBV5-1

CDR3aa: CASSERRGYGQPQHF
j_gene: TRBJ1-5
v_gene: TRBV2

CDR3aa: CASSQTQGFGELFF
j_gene: TRBJ2-2
v_gene: TRBV6-5

CDR3aa: CASSRSRDGYGYTF
j_gene: TRBJ1-2
v_gene: TRBV6-5